The 24 T cell receptor beta chains listed next were all sequenced from one sample in a study of regulatory T cells in long-lasting Graves disease. The time point: newly diagnosed GD, antithyroid drugs for less than 3 months. Isolated PBMC RNA provided the starting material for the TCR library. To make TCR beta libraries, researchers used iRepertoire HTBI primers and Arm-PCR of CDR3 regions. TCRdb re-derived calls from the multiplex PCR reads in MiXCR, one entry per CDR3 protein. Among roughly 610,000 distinct CDR3 sequences, around 17% were seen once, and the ten largest hold approximately 18%. The same data also went into a second study, on T cells in Graves' hyperthyroidism and ophthalmopathy.

This specimen consisted of peripheral blood mononuclear cells (PBMCs), obtained at new diagnosis, from a patient treated with antithyroid drugs. The receptors originated from a woman aged 30 to 39 with Graves disease.

The genes are TRBV6-5 and TRBJ2-3; the D gene is possibly TRBD2 (6 bases). CDR3 length: 17 amino acids. V was pared by 0 bases and J by 0 bases, with 13 bases between. Per germline, CDR1 MNHEY and CDR2 SVGAGI. CDR3 sequence reads: CASSYSYGGFSTDTQYF. CDR3 in DNA: TGTGCCAGCAGTTACTCGTATGGGGGGTTCAGCACAGATACGCAGTATTTT.

This chain connects TRBV3-1 to TRBJ2-1; 8 nucleotides align to TRBD2. The germline V gene encodes CDR1 LGHDT and CDR2 YNNKEL (reference sequence). V was clipped by 4 bases and J by 1 base; unmatched bases: 6. The length of the CDR3 is 16 residues. The CDR3 bases are TGTGCCAGCAGCCGACCGGGACTAGGGTCCTACAATGAGCAGTTCTTC. Protein sequence: CASSRPGLGSYNEQFF.

V gene TRBV19 combines with J gene TRBJ2-7; tentative D call: TRBD2 (6 bases). The CDR3 sequence is 14 residues long. Between the trimmed V and J ends, which lost 0 bases and 2 bases, there was a span of 8 bases. CDR1 and CDR2 (germline): LNHDA, SQIVND (reference sequence). This chain's CDR3 is CASSIERDAYEQYF. The DNA for the CDR3 is TGTGCCAGTAGTATAGAGCGGGACGCCTACGAGCAGTACTTC.

This clonotype was detected ten times or more. The CDR3: CAISRTENTEAFF. For the CDR3, the DNA is TGTGCCATCAGCCGGACAGAAAACACTGAAGCTTTCTTT. The genes are TRBV10-3 and TRBJ1-1; a possible D gene is TRBD1 (6 bases). Germline CDR1 reads ENHRY; CDR2 reads SYGVKD. The CDR3 loop spans 13 amino acids. Deletions cut 6 bases from V and 2 bases from J, with 10 bases between.

The sample holds a few counts of this clonotype. The rearrangement joins TRBV14 to TRBJ1-6; 8 bases are a match to TRBD1. Germline values: CDR1 SGHDN, CDR2 FVKESK. The CDR3 sequence is 15 residues long. Trimming at V came to 4 bases and at J to 7 bases, leaving 6 bases not matched to a gene. The CDR3 DNA reads as TGTGCCAGCAGCCCAGGGGGCGCGAAGAATTCACCCCTCCACTTT. Its protein is CASSPGGAKNSPLHF.

Many counts were recorded for this clonotype. J is TRBJ1-4 and V is TRBV28; 8 bases are a match to TRBD1. Germline trimming cut 5 bases from V and 6 bases from J; bases unmatched to any gene: 8. The germline V gene has CDR1 MDHEN and CDR2 SYDVKM. This CDR3 is built from 15 residues. The DNA for the CDR3 is TGTGCCAGCAGTAGGGGTGGACAGGGCGATGAAAAACTGTTTTTT. Protein: CASSRGGQGDEKLFF.

The gene calls are TRBV6-4 and TRBJ2-2, with 7 bases identical to TRBD1. This CDR3 contains 14 residues. With V trimmed by 6 bases and J by 7 bases, 8 bases remained unmatched. CDR1 MRHNA and CDR2 SNTAGT come from the germline V gene. The CDR3 loop reads CASSNEGAHGELFF. In DNA form, the CDR3 reads TGTGCCAGCAGCAACGAGGGGGCACACGGGGAGCTGTTTTTT.

There are a few counts of this clonotype. The rearrangement links TRBV30 to TRBJ2-2; perhaps TRBD1 as D (5 bases). Germline values: CDR1 GTSNPN, CDR2 SVGIG (reference sequence). The CDR3 has 14 amino acids. Trimming took 1 base from V and 3 from J, leaving 9 bases between them. The CDR3 loop reads CAWSARVDTGELFF. The DNA for the CDR3 is TGTGCCTGGAGTGCCAGGGTTGACACCGGGGAGCTGTTTTTT.

Note on this clonotype: This may come from a read error, since a much larger clone is one base off. V is TRBV7-9 and J is TRBJ2-3; D is undetermined. The CDR3 extends over 14 amino acids. V was clipped by 5 bases and J by 5 bases, with 14 bases between them. CDR1 and CDR2 from the germline V gene are SEHNR and FQNEAQ (reference sequence). As DNA, the CDR3 is TGTGCCAGCAGCCGGCCGGGCGTCTTAGATACGCAGTATTTT. This encodes CASSRPGVLDTQYF.

This clonotype has only a few counts. Just one base apart from a much larger clone, this may be a read error. This chain connects TRBV2 to TRBJ2-3, with TRBD2 matching over 8 bases. CDR3 length: 16 residues. V lost 4 bases and J lost 0; bases outside the gene matches: 6. CDR1 and CDR2 from the germline V gene are SNHLY and FYNNEI. DNA of the CDR3: TGTGCCAGCAGTGTGCGGGGGGCAACTAGCACAGATACGCAGTATTTT. Encoded protein: CASSVRGATSTDTQYF.

The chain has TRBV5-1 and TRBJ2-2, with 14 positions matching TRBD2. Germline-derived CDR1 and CDR2 are SGHRS and YFSETQ. The CDR3 length is 17 residues. With 4 bases clipped from V and 5 bases from J, the junction kept 7 bases outside the gene matches. Here the CDR3 reads CASSRGTSGSSTGELFF. DNA of the CDR3: TGCGCCAGCAGCCGCGGGACTAGCGGGAGTAGTACCGGGGAGCTGTTTTTT.

In this sample, this clonotype turned up a few times. The V and J genes are TRBV15 and TRBJ1-2; D remains unclear. V lost 1 base and J 5 bases, leaving 11 bases between the germline ends. The CDR3 covers 14 residues. Germline V lookup: CDR1 LNHNV, CDR2 YYDKDF (reference sequence). The CDR3 region has the DNA TGTGCCACCAGCAGAGGGTCGGAGGCGTATGGCTACACCTTC. Encoded protein: CATSRGSEAYGYTF.

This clonotype showed up just a few times. The gene calls are TRBV29-1 and TRBJ2-1; D gene uncertain. Trimming cost V 5 bases and J 5 bases, with 19 bases left between them. Germline V gene sequence: CDR1 SQVTM, CDR2 ANQGSEA. The CDR3 is made up of 15 amino acids. CDR3 sequence: CSVLPIWRRNNEQFF. The CDR3 DNA reads TGCAGCGTTCTCCCTATATGGCGACGAAACAATGAGCAGTTCTTC.

In this sample, this clonotype turned up many times. J is TRBJ2-1 and V is TRBV6-4, with TRBD2 matching 7 bases. The CDR3 extends over 14 amino acids. Germline lookup yields CDR1 MRHNA and CDR2 SNTAGT. Germline trimming cut 2 bases from V and 9 bases from J; bases unmatched to any gene: 7. Written as DNA, the CDR3 is TGTGCCAGCAGTGACGGCGGGGAGGGAAGTGAGCAGTTCTTC. It specifies CASSDGGEGSEQFF.

Ten or more counts support this clonotype. The V gene is TRBV6-1, the J gene TRBJ1-2; D gene uncertain. CDR1 is MNHNS and CDR2 is SASEGT in the germline V gene. This CDR3 is built from 13 residues. Deletions cut 5 bases from V and 8 bases from J, with 15 bases between. The CDR3: CASSPNRAAGYTF. As DNA, the CDR3 is TGTGCCAGCAGTCCTAACCGGGCCGCCGGCTACACCTTC.

This chain links TRBV28 with TRBJ2-7; tentatively, D is TRBD2 (6 bases). There are 15 residues in the CDR3. Germline V gene sequence: CDR1 MDHEN, CDR2 SYDVKM. The V and J ends lost 7 bases and 4 bases respectively, with 20 bases between them. CDR3 protein: CASNPAQAGKYEQYF. The CDR3 coding sequence is TGTGCCAGCAACCCGGCACAGGCGGGAAAGTACGAGCAGTACTTC.

This clonotype was observed many times. The CDR3 sequence is CASSQEFRATEAFF. The CDR3 DNA is TGTGCCAGCAGCCAAGAATTCAGGGCCACTGAAGCTTTCTTT. The rearrangement links TRBV3-1 to TRBJ1-1, with D possibly being TRBD1 (5 bases). Germline lookup yields CDR1 LGHDT and CDR2 YNNKEL (reference sequence). Deletions cut 0 bases from V and 4 bases from J, with 9 bases between. This CDR3 has 14 residues. Full variable domain (remainder filled in from reference TRBV3-1 and TRBJ1-1): DTAVSQTPKYLVTQMGNDKSIKCEQNLGHDTMYWYKQDSKKFLKIMFSYNNKELIINETVPNRFSPKSPDKAHLNLHINSLELGDSAVYFCASSQEFRATEAFFGQGTRLTVV.

The chain employs TRBV7-3 and TRBJ2-3; tentatively, D is TRBD2 (6 bases). Per germline, CDR1 SGHTA and CDR2 FQGTGA. The length of the CDR3 is 16 residues. Between the trimmed V and J ends, which lost 5 bases and 2 bases, there was a span of 17 bases. The CDR3 DNA follows: TGTGCCAGCAGCGCTGGGGCGGGGCCCGCCACAGATACGCAGTATTTT. This codes for CASSAGAGPATDTQYF. Filled out from reference TRBV7-3 and TRBJ2-3, the complete variable domain reads GAGVSQTPSNKVTEKGKYVELRCDPISGHTALYWYRQSLGQGPEFLIYFQGTGAADDSGLPNDRFFAVRPEGSVSTLKIQRTERGDSAVYLCASSAGAGPATDTQYFGPGTRLTVL.

This chain links TRBV27 with TRBJ2-7; 8 nucleotides align to TRBD2. The CDR3 loop spans 15 amino acids. V dropped 4 bases and J dropped 3; count of bases not matched to a gene: 8. Germline lookup yields CDR1 MNHEY and CDR2 SMNVEV (reference sequence). CDR3 region: CASSSPGLVDYEQYF. For the CDR3, the DNA is TGTGCCAGCAGTTCGCCGGGACTAGTAGACTACGAGCAGTACTTC.

The sample holds many counts of this clonotype. The chain recombines TRBV28 with TRBJ2-7; 8 bases are a match to TRBD2. The V and J ends lost 7 bases and 6 bases, in that order; junction bases with no gene match: 2. The CDR3 runs to 11 residues. The germline V gene encodes CDR1 MDHEN and CDR2 SYDVKM. CDR3 in amino acids: CASTSGSEQYF. For the CDR3, the DNA is TGTGCCAGCACCAGCGGGAGCGAGCAGTACTTC.

The chain carries TRBV6-2 or TRBV6-3 and TRBJ1-2; 8 nucleotides align to TRBD1. CDR1 and CDR2 (germline): MNHEY, SVGEGT. The ends lost 5 bases at V and 4 bases at J; junction bases unmatched: 6. The CDR3 totals 14 residues. CDR3 in DNA: TGTGCCAGCAGTGCGACAGGGGCCTTCTATGGCTACACCTTC. Encoded protein: CASSATGAFYGYTF.

This clonotype has at least ten counts. The V gene is TRBV6-5, the J gene TRBJ1-1; D might be TRBD1 (5 bases). The V end lost 0 bases, the J end lost 6 bases, and 29 bases lay between the germline ends. CDR1 is MNHEY, CDR2 SVGAGI, per germline. There are 20 residues in the CDR3. The DNA for the CDR3 is TGTGCCAGCAGTTACTCCCACTTCGGTAGGGGTCCAACCACTGGAGCTGAAGCTTTCTTT. Protein product: CASSYSHFGRGPTTGAEAFF.

The table lists this clonotype with many counts. This sequence joins TRBV5-1 and TRBJ2-7; no definite D call. The germline V gene encodes CDR1 SGHRS and CDR2 YFSETQ. The length of the CDR3 is 13 residues. V gave up 4 bases and J gave up 2 bases, with 10 bases separating them. CDR3 in amino acids: CASSHTDTYEQYF. DNA of the CDR3: TGCGCCAGCAGCCATACCGACACCTACGAGCAGTACTTC.

This chain connects TRBV7-9 to TRBJ2-2, with a weak D call TRBD1 (5 bases). In germline, CDR1 is SEHNR, CDR2 FQNEAQ (reference sequence). Trimming shortened V by 7 bases and J by 2 bases, and 11 bases separated the two germline ends. The CDR3 has 14 residues. The CDR3 loop is CASTLGHNTGELFF. In DNA form, the CDR3 reads TGTGCCAGCACCCTTGGACATAACACCGGGGAGCTGTTTTTT.